The source of this T cell receptor beta chain is a study of PD-1 blockade in mismatch repair-deficient tumors. As for the study in general: Patients had 12 mismatch repair-deficient cancer types and were previously treated and progressing.

General study points: Rapid post-treatment expansion, then contraction, generally preceding radiologic response, marked tumor-resident clones.

This table comes from immunoSEQ multiplex PCR, and its TCRdb copy is limited to in-frame clones, with some not included. The sample yields roughly 40,000 clones, roughly 84% seen once. The CDR3 has 14 amino acids. The V segment lost 6 bases and the J segment 2 bases; nucleotides outside the gene matches: 4. Germline CDR1 and CDR2: SGHNT and YYREEE (reference sequence). Concerning this clone itself: Its target is not known.

The source material was peripheral blood, sampled 76 weeks after starting pembrolizumab. The TCR was taken from an adult with mismatch repair-deficient cancer. The rearrangement links TRBV5-4 to TRBJ1-3; 8 bases map to TRBD1. The CDR3 DNA follows: TGTGCCAGCACCCGGACAGGGACTGGAAACACCATATATTTT. Its translation is CASTRTGTGNTIYF.